These T cell receptor beta chains were read from a single sample in a study of beta chain features in type 1 diabetes. Method: immunoSEQ multiplex PCR; TCRdb's copy keeps in-frame clones and lacks some. The sample shows 150,000 to 190,000 clones, 11% of them seen only once. The sample consisted of central memory CD4+ T cells from blood. These receptors all stem from a man between 18 and 29 years old in good health. CDR3s include the opening cysteine and the closing phenylalanine or tryptophan. The D gene is left open where the match is weak. Size tells how often a clone was seen (once, few, many) or the class of an expanded clone, and some rows leave it out.

NA,many,TRBV7-2,TRBJ2-5,TGTGCCAGCAGCTTAGGAGGTCGCGAGACCCAGTACTTC,CASSLGGRETQYF
TRBD1,NA,TRBV11-2,TRBJ2-5,TGTGCCAGCAGCTTAGTAGGACAGGCCTCAGAGACCCAGTACTTC,CASSLVGQASETQYF
TRBD1,few,TRBV30,TRBJ2-7,TGTGCCTGGAAGGGAGACAGGGGGGCCTACGAGCAGTACTTC,CAWKGDRGAYEQYF
NA,NA,TRBV29-1,TRBJ1-1,TGCAGCGTTGGTTACAGCTCAATACCCAACACTGAAGCTTTCTTT,CSVGYSSIPNTEAFF
NA,few,TRBV20-1,TRBJ1-1,TGCAGCCTACGGAGGGCCACTGAAGCTTTCTTT,CSLRRATEAFF
NA,NA,TRBV21-1,TRBJ2-1,TGTGCCAGCAACAAATCTGGGCGATCGGAAGAGGATGAGCAGTTCTTC,CASNKSGRSEEDEQFF
NA,many,TRBV18,TRBJ1-6,TGTGCCAGCTCACCAGGGGCAAATAATTCACCCCTCCACTTT,CASSPGANNSPLHF
TRBD1,NA,TRBV25-1,TRBJ2-2,TGTGCCAGCAGTGAATGGACAGGGGACACCGGGGAGCTGTTTTTT,CASSEWTGDTGELFF
TRBD2,NA,TRBV7-2,TRBJ2-1,TGTGCCAGCAGCTCACAAAGGGGACTAGCGGGAGGTGAGCAGTTCTTC,CASSSQRGLAGGEQFF
NA,NA,TRBV7-9,TRBJ2-2,TGTGCCAGCAGGCTTGGCAGGGACCAACCTAAGAACACCGGGGAGCTGTTTTTT,CASRLGRDQPKNTGELFF
NA,few,TRBV14,TRBJ1-2,TGTGCCAGCAGCCAAGGACCCCGGAGGATGAACTATGGCTACACCTTC,CASSQGPRRMNYGYTF
NA,NA,TRBV7-2,TRBJ2-5,TGTGCCAGCAGCTCACCGGGGGCGAGGGCCCAGTACTTC,CASSSPGARAQYF
TRBD1,NA,TRBV6-5,TRBJ1-3,TGTGCCAGCAGGACAGGGGGCTCTGGAAACACCATATATTTT,CASRTGGSGNTIYF
NA,NA,TRBV6-6,TRBJ2-5,TGTGCCAGCAGTCCGGACAGAAGAACTCTAAAAGAGACCCAGTACTTC,CASSPDRRTLKETQYF
NA,many,TRBV9,TRBJ2-3,TGTGCCAGCAGCGTAAGGGGGGGAACAGATACGCAGTATTTT,CASSVRGGTDTQYF
NA,NA,TRBV7-2,TRBJ2-5,TGTGCCAGCAGTGGACGGCAAGAGACCCAGTACTTC,CASSGRQETQYF
TRBD2,NA,TRBV29-1,TRBJ2-7,TGCAGCGTTGAAGGTTTGGGAGGGGCCCAGAAATACGAGCAGTACTTC,CSVEGLGGAQKYEQYF
NA,NA,TRBV7-2,TRBJ2-3,TGTGCCAGCAGCCCCCCGGGGCGCCCTAGCACAGATACGCAGTATTTT,CASSPPGRPSTDTQYF
NA,few,TRBV7-3,TRBJ1-1,TGTGCCAGCAGCTTAAATGTGAACACTGAAGCTTTCTTT,CASSLNVNTEAFF
NA,NA,TRBV7-2,TRBJ2-7,TGTGCCAGCAGCTTAAGTTTGTACGAGCAGTACTTC,CASSLSLYEQYF
NA,NA,TRBV28,TRBJ2-7,TGTGCCAGCAGTTTGGGCAGGGCCGGCTCCTACGAGCAGTACTTC,CASSLGRAGSYEQYF
TRBD2,NA,TRBV30,TRBJ2-1,TGTGCCTGGAGGGAGGGGACTAGCTCCTACAATGAGCAGTTCTTC,CAWREGTSSYNEQFF